Listed here are 13 T cell receptor beta chains from one sample, sequenced in a study of ipilimumab plus nivolumab after autologous stem cell transplantation. Libraries were prepared by immunoSEQ multiplex PCR; TCRdb keeps only in-frame clonotypes and omits some of them. This table has 20,000 to 25,000 clones, approximately 73% appearing once. The source was PBMCs, collected in a trial of ipilimumab plus nivolumab as post-transplant consolidation. These receptors all stem from a male donor with diffuse large B-cell lymphoma.

This clone counts as medium-sized. The chain couples TRBV19 to TRBJ1-5; possible D gene TRBD1, 6 bases. This CDR3 has 17 amino acids. The V end was cut by 1 base, the J end by 2 bases, with 15 bases between. In germline, CDR1 is LNHDA, CDR2 SQIVND (reference sequence). In nucleotides, the CDR3 is TGTGCCAGTAGTATAGGGGGAGGGGGATGGGGCAATCAGCCCCAGCATTTT. Translated: CASSIGGGGWGNQPQHF.

The V call is TRBV9, the J call TRBJ2-3, with D perhaps assigned TRBD1 or TRBD2 (5 bases each). There are 19 residues in the CDR3. V was shortened by 4 bases and J by 3 bases, with 27 bases between the two germline ends. Germline CDR1 reads SGDLS; CDR2 reads YYNGEE. This CDR3 is CASSPGRLGSGSGTDTQYF. DNA for the CDR3: TGTGCCAGCAGCCCGGGCCGTTTGGGGAGTGGCTCAGGGACAGATACGCAGTATTTT.

The J gene is TRBJ2-1, the V gene TRBV9; TRBD2 aligns across 10 bases. V was clipped by 3 bases and J by 4 bases; unmatched bases: 7. The germline V gene has CDR1 SGDLS and CDR2 YYNGEE. The CDR3 totals 16 residues. The CDR3 coding sequence is TGTGCCAGCAGCGGCGACGGACTAGCGGTTTACAATGAGCAGTTCTTC. Protein: CASSGDGLAVYNEQFF.

The V call is TRBV6-1, the J call TRBJ2-1; TRBD2 matches at 7 bases. The junction had 10 bases not matched to a gene; V was cut back by 1 base and J by 7 bases. The CDR3 is 16 amino acids. Per the germline V gene, CDR1 is MNHNS and CDR2 is SASEGT. CDR3 DNA sequence: TGTGCCAGCAGTGAAGACGGGAGGATAAGGGAGAATGAGCAGTTCTTC. Protein sequence: CASSEDGRIRENEQFF.

The chain combines TRBV10-3 with TRBJ2-7, with D uncertain. CDR1 is ENHRY, CDR2 SYGVKD, per germline. The CDR3 consists of 14 residues. Trimming stripped 4 bases from V and 3 bases from J, with 13 bases between. The chain's CDR3 is CAISVSDIHYEQYF. The CDR3 DNA follows: TGTGCCATCAGTGTGTCAGATATTCACTACGAGCAGTACTTC.

This chain joins TRBV5-4 and TRBJ2-7; 9 bases line up with TRBD2. This CDR3 contains 15 residues. Trimming at V came to 4 bases and at J to 6 bases, leaving 11 bases not matched to a gene. Germline V gene data show CDR1 as SGHNT and CDR2 as YYREEE (reference sequence). The CDR3 DNA follows: TGTGCCAGCAGCCTGGTGGGTAGCGGGAGATCCGAGCAGTACTTC. Protein sequence: CASSLVGSGRSEQYF.

The chain links TRBV4-2 to TRBJ2-3; D unclear. This CDR3 has 14 residues. Germline V CDR1 and CDR2: LGHNA, YNFKEQ. The V gene lost 3 bases and the J gene lost 1 base, with 8 bases spanning the gap. The DNA for the CDR3 is TGTGCCAGCAGCCAGAATACCCGCACAGATACGCAGTATTTT. It translates to CASSQNTRTDTQYF.

The rearrangement links TRBV23-1 to TRBJ2-7; D gene uncertain. TRBV23-1 is designated an ORF whose function remains uncertain. The V end was cut by 0 bases, the J end by 3 bases, with 12 bases between. There are 15 residues in the CDR3. The CDR3 region has the DNA TGCGCCAGCAGTCAATCGGTCACTGTAGACTACGAGCAGTACTTC. Amino acids: CASSQSVTVDYEQYF.

The J gene is TRBJ2-2, the V gene TRBV7-2; 7 bases are a match to TRBD1. The CDR3 loop spans 15 amino acids. With V trimmed by 5 bases and J by 9 bases, 12 bases remained unmatched. CDR1 and CDR2 from the germline V gene are SGHTA and FQGNSA. DNA for the CDR3: TGTGCCAGCAGCCTAGACAGGGTAGAGGGGCGGGAGCTGTTTTTT. It yields the protein CASSLDRVEGRELFF.

J is TRBJ2-7 and V is TRBV5-1; D might be TRBD1 (5 bases). CDR3 length: 15 amino acids. V lost 3 bases to trimming and J lost 4 bases, with 17 bases between them. The germline gives CDR1 SGHRS, CDR2 YFSETQ. The CDR3 sequence: CASSSSGSQGYEQYF. The DNA for the CDR3 is TGCGCCAGCAGCTCCTCCGGGTCCCAGGGTTACGAGCAGTACTTC.

V is TRBV30 and J is TRBJ1-2; D is uncertain. The V and J ends lost 2 bases and 4 bases respectively, with 11 bases between them. CDR1 and CDR2 from the germline V gene are GTSNPN and SVGIG (reference sequence). CDR3 size: 13 residues. The CDR3 is CAWSPGLTYGYTF. Here the CDR3 DNA reads TGTGCCTGGAGTCCAGGCCTTACCTATGGCTACACCTTC.

Concerning this clone itself: At one end the junction does not follow the germline gene, possibly because of a read error. The J gene is TRBJ1-4, the V gene TRBV7-9; D may be TRBD1 (6 bases). CDR3 length equals 12 residues. Germline CDR1 and CDR2: SEHNR and FQNEAQ (reference sequence). This CDR3 reads CASSLLIGTRHF. CDR3 in DNA: TGTGCCAGCAGCTTATTAATCGGGACAAGGCATTTT.

The chain joins TRBV11-2 to TRBJ2-3, with TRBD2 matching over 16 bases. This CDR3 comprises 18 residues. Trimming at V came to 1 base and at J to 5 bases, leaving 6 bases not matched to a gene. Germline V CDR1 and CDR2: SGHAT, FQNNGV. CDR3 coding DNA: TGTGCCAGCAGCTTAGTGGGACTAGCGGGGGGGTTCCAAGATACGCAGTATTTT. It translates to CASSLVGLAGGFQDTQYF.